The entry that follows covers one TCR beta chain sequence. Its cognate antigen has yet to be identified. No much larger clonotype is one base removed from it; base qualities were not supplied. To sequence the TCRbeta CDR3 region, genomic DNA was isolated from the sorted cells. TCRbeta CDR3 regions were sequenced using the immunoSEQ Assay. The source is immuneACCESS, and TCRdb retained only in-frame sequences with V and J called. Part of the clones is not carried over; for the studies checked, unresolved V genes explain less than half of this, and the remainder is unexplained. The sample table records roughly 48,000 clones; approximately 90% of these occur just once. Roughly 28% of the sample is held by the ten biggest clonotypes. This specimen comes from a study of OX40 agonist ivuxolimab in advanced cancers. For context, the study as a whole: The costimulatory receptor OX40 (CD134) was targeted by ivuxolimab, a fully human IgG2 agonistic monoclonal antibody. Intravenous ivuxolimab was administered to patients every 2 weeks at six dose levels: 0.01, 0.1, 0.3, 1.5, 3 and 10 mg/kg. Of the approximately 54 patients in dose escalation, 19 had hepatocellular carcinoma, some 15 had melanoma, 9 had renal cell carcinoma and 9 had head and neck cancer. A male proportion of 82.7% and a mean age of approximately 58 years, ranging from about 20 to 80, were recorded for the dose-escalation cohort. Prior anti-PD-1, anti-PD-L1 or anti-CTLA-4 therapy was permitted, and checkpoint inhibitors had been received by roughly 42% of dose-escalation patients. Partial responses were achieved by three dose-escalation patients, of whom one had hepatocellular carcinoma and two had cutaneous melanoma. The purpose of peripheral TCRbeta sequencing was to test whether ivuxolimab changed TCR sequence diversity and led to clonal T-cell expansion. The paper describes the monotherapy dose-escalation part (N of about 54 patients) of the phase I trial of ivuxolimab. The study at large found these results: Low levels of normalized T-cell clonal expansion were also seen in some nonresponding patients. Partial responders in the 0.1-3.0 mg/kg groups had among the lowest normalized peripheral clonal expansion, especially among CD8+ T cells. Clonal expansion of both CD4+ and CD8+ blood T cells was observed from baseline to week 6 at doses 0.1 to 3.0 mg/kg. The antigen specificity of the peripheral T cells that underwent clonal expansion was not determined. On average, CD8+ T cells showed more expanded clones than CD4+ T cells after ivuxolimab.

The trial excluded patients who had a history of autoimmune disease or who were on systemic immunosuppression. Peripheral blood for TCR sequencing was drawn from every dose cohort at baseline, at cycle 4 day 1 and at cycle 7 day 1. Samples were obtained from an open-label, multicenter, first-in-human phase I dose-escalation trial of ivuxolimab. Adults with locally advanced or metastatic melanoma, renal cell, hepatocellular, or head and neck squamous cell carcinoma were enrolled in the trial. Before TCR sequencing, CD4+ T cells and CD8+ T cells were sorted from peripheral blood as separate populations. This material consisted of CD4+ or CD8+ T cells sorted from blood, taken in a trial of the OX40 agonist ivuxolimab. The TCR comes from an adult with an advanced solid tumor such as melanoma, head and neck, liver or kidney cancer.

The nucleotides are TGTGCCAGCAGTTTAGGGGGGCGCTTCTACGAGCAGTACTTC. The translation is CASSLGGRFYEQYF. Rearrangement joined TRBV27 to TRBJ2-7; the D gene is possibly TRBD1 or TRBD2, each agreeing over 6 bases. The CDR3 sequence holds 14 residues, the cysteine and phenylalanine included. The entry retains the CDR3 DNA only, 42 bases that are in frame from base 1. V lost 2 bases and J lost 3 bases; the stretch between them is 11 bases long. In the germline V gene (reference sequence), CDR1 corresponds to MNHEY and CDR2 to SMNVEV.